This T cell receptor beta chain was captured by sequencing in a study of beta chain features in type 1 diabetes. General study points: There were fewer insertions and more deletions at the VDJ junctions of type 1 diabetes patients.

CD4+ naive, central memory, regulatory and stem cell-like memory cells were sorted via CD45RO/CCR7/CD25/CD127/CD95/CD27. Investigators reverse transcribed all isolated RNA, so they sequenced expressed TCRB transcripts. The data were produced by immunoSEQ multiplex PCR, yet TCRdb's version contains in-frame clones alone and is incomplete. Found here are about 900,000 clones, roughly 15% of them singletons; the top ten hold 0.02% to 0.03%. Concerning this clone itself: Its antigen is unidentified.

This clonotype was obtained from a young woman in good health. The sequencing sample was made of naive CD4+ T cells from blood.

The CDR3 spells CASSVASGSTGELFF. In nucleotides, the CDR3 is TGTGCCAGCAGCGTAGCCTCAGGGAGCACCGGGGAGCTGTTTTTT. This rearrangement joins TRBV9 to TRBJ2-2, with D perhaps TRBD1 or TRBD2 (5 bases each). CDR1 and CDR2 (germline): SGDLS, YYNGEE. This CDR3 has 15 residues. V was pared by 0 bases and J by 4 bases, with 10 bases between. Using reference TRBV9 and TRBJ2-2 for the parts outside the CDR3, the full variable domain is DSGVTQTPKHLITATGQRVTLRCSPRSGDLSVYWYQQSLDQGLQFLIQYYNGEERAKGNILERFSAQQFPDLHSELNLSSLELGDSALYFCASSVASGSTGELFFGEGSRLTVL.